This entry concerns a single TCR beta chain. This receptor's antigen is unknown. It has no much larger one-base neighbor in the sample; base qualities were not kept. Libraries were made using the immunoSEQ multiplex PCR assay. In its TCRdb copy, this immuneACCESS table keeps in-frame sequences only and misses some clones. Where compared with another copy, unresolved V genes explain less than half of these, and the others have no known cause. This sample holds around 21,000 clones; approximately 90% were observed only once. The ten biggest clones cover almost 8% of the sample. These data belong to a study of PD-1 and CTLA-4 blockade in melanoma (dated by TCRdb to about 2021). Some background on the complete study: In patients with melanoma, the researchers looked at the effects of CTLA-4 blockade versus PD-1 blockade on the CD8 T cell response that was melanoma-reactive.

The germline V gene yields SQVTM for CDR1 and ANQGSEA for CDR2. Trimming costs V 4 bases and J 0 bases, and their ends lie 9 bases apart. The CDR3 goes from the cysteine to the phenylalanine over 13 residues. Only CDR3 DNA remains: 39 bases, in frame from the first base. The sequencing here drew on CD8+ T cells from peripheral blood, taken before anti-PD-1 treatment. The sequence was collected from a human donor with melanoma. The rearrangement combines TRBV29-1 with TRBJ1-1, with TRBD1 as a weak D call on 6 bases. In nucleotides, the sequence is TGCAGCGTTGCAGGGGCCATGAACACTGAAGCTTTCTTT. It is translated as CSVAGAMNTEAFF.